The T cell receptor (beta chain) described here comes from a study of early T cells in non-severe SARS-CoV-2 infection. Turning to the study itself: Chains were unpaired, as sequencing was done on bulk RNA from unsorted whole blood.

This clonotype has only a few counts. Antigen specificity is unknown. The study's findings and limits: VDJdb matching favored anti-spike CD8 responses, missing private and CD4 specificities.

V was trimmed by 4 bases and J by 1 base, leaving 14 bases between them. CDR1 is DFQATT and CDR2 is SNEGSKA in the germline V gene (reference sequence). This CDR3 has 16 amino acids. TCRdb redid the calling of the 5' RACE reads with MiXCR, one entry per CDR3 protein. Seen here are tens of thousands of distinct CDR3 sequences, about 10% observed once, and the top ten hold under 7.5%. The specimen was whole blood. V is TRBV20-1 and J is TRBJ1-6; D is uncertain. The source of this sequence is an adult who was a healthcare worker with PCR-confirmed SARS-CoV-2 infection or an uninfected control (not recorded which). CDR3: CSAKANSGSYNSPLHF. The DNA for the CDR3 is TGCAGTGCTAAGGCCAACAGCGGTTCCTATAATTCACCCCTCCACTTT.